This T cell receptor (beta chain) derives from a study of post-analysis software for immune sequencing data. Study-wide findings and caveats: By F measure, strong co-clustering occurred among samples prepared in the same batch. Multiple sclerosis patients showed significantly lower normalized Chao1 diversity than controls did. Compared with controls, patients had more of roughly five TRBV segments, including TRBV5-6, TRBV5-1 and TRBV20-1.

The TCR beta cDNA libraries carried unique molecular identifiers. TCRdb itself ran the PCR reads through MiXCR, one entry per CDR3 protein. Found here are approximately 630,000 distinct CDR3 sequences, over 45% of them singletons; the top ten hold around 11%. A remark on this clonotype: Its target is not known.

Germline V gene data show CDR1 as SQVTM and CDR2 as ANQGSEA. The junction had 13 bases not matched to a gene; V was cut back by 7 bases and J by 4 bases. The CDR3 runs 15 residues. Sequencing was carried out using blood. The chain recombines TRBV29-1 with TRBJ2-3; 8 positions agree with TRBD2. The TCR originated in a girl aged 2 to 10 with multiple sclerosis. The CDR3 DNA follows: TGCAGCGCCCTCTATGTGGGACTAGTGTCAGATACGCAGTATTTT. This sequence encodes CSALYVGLVSDTQYF.